This TCR beta chain appears in the sequencing data of a study of Ad26.COV2.S vaccination and SARS-CoV-2 variants. Looking at the study overall: Enrollment placed the donor in the COV1001 Ad26.COV2.S trial arm.

The sample's treatment: 15 to 20 received Ad26.COV2.S at low or high dose, single or two shots; about 5 received placebo; per-sample allocation not given. Day 63 following the first vaccine or placebo injection was when the samples were taken. At a Boston site, the person donating was an adult of 18-55 years. Some clones are missing from TCRdb's copy, which holds only in-frame ones; the method was immunoSEQ multiplex PCR. The data hold roughly 320,000 clones, with roughly 87% observed a single time. Germline V CDR1 and CDR2: SGHRS, YFSETQ. Trimming left V 0 bases short and J 7 bases short, with 17 bases between. There are 17 residues in the CDR3.

The source is a person between 18 and 65 years old who received the Ad26.COV2.S COVID-19 vaccine or a placebo. Specimen: peripheral blood, collected in a trial of Ad26.COV2.S vaccine versus placebo. This rearrangement joins TRBV5-1 to TRBJ1-6, with a weak D call TRBD1 (6 bases). The CDR3 loop reads CASSLGGFGQINSPLHF. The CDR3 region has the DNA TGCGCCAGCAGCTTGGGGGGGTTCGGACAGATCAATTCACCCCTCCACTTT.